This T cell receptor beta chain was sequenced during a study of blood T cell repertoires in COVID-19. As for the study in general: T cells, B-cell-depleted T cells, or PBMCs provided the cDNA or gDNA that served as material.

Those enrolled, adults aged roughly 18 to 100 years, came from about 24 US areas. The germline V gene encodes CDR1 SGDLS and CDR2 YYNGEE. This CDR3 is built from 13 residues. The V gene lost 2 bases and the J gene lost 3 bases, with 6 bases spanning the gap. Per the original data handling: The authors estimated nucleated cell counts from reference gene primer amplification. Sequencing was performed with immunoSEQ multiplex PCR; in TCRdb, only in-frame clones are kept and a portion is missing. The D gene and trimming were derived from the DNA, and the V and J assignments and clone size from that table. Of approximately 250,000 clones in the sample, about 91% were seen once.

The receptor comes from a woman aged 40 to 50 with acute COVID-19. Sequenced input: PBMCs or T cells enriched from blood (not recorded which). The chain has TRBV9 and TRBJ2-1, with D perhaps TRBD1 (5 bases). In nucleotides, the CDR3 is TGTGCCAGCAGCGTCAGGGACTACAATGAGCAGTTCTTC. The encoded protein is CASSVRDYNEQFF.